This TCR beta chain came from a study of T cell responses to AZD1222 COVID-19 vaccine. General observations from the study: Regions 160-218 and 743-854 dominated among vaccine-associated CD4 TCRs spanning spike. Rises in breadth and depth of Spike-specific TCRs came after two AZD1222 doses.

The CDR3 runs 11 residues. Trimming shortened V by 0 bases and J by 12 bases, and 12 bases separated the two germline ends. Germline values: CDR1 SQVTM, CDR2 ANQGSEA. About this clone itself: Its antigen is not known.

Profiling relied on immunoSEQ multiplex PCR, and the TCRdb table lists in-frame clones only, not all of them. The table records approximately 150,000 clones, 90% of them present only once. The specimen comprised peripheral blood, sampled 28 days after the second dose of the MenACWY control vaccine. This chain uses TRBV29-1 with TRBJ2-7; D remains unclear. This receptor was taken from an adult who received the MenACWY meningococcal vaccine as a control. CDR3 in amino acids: CSVEDRQRLYF. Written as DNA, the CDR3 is TGCAGCGTTGAAGATCGTCAGCGCCTGTACTTC.